This entry lists 15 T cell receptor beta chains sequenced from one sample in a study of blood T cell repertoires in COVID-19. Clones were read by immunoSEQ multiplex PCR, and TCRdb kept only the in-frame ones, dropping some. The table records about 100,000 clones, about 80% of them present only once. The specimen sequenced was peripheral blood. Receptor source: a man between 65 and 85 years old with active or convalescent COVID-19.

The rearrangement links TRBV4-2 to TRBJ2-4; no clear D gene. The CDR3 contains 16 residues. Germline CDR1 LGHNA, CDR2 YNFKEQ. V lost 0 bases to trimming and J lost 1 base, with 10 bases between them. CDR3 DNA: TGTGCCAGCAGCCAAGATCCCGCTAATGCCAAAAACATTCAGTACTTC. This gives the protein CASSQDPANAKNIQYF.

The chain combines TRBV28 with TRBJ1-2; D may be TRBD1 (5 bases). Trimming took off 6 bases at V and 8 bases at J, with 16 bases between the two ends. Germline V gene sequence: CDR1 MDHEN, CDR2 SYDVKM. The CDR3 is 13 residues long. CDR3 loop: CASRQGRVDGYTF. The CDR3 DNA follows: TGTGCCAGCAGGCAGGGAAGGGTCGACGGCTACACCTTC.

This clone was detected a few times. The chain carries TRBV6-2 or TRBV6-3 and TRBJ1-1, with a possible D match to TRBD1 (6 bases). V was shortened by 6 bases and J by 4 bases, with 21 bases between the two germline ends. Germline V gene data show CDR1 as MNHEY and CDR2 as SVGEGT. CDR3 length: 16 amino acids. The DNA of the CDR3 is TGTGCCAGCAGCAAACCTTCCATGACAGGACCCACTGAAGCTTTCTTT. Translated, it gives CASSKPSMTGPTEAFF.

The chain joins TRBV6-2 or TRBV6-3 to TRBJ1-6, with D tentatively TRBD1 (5 bases). The V gene lost 6 bases and the J gene lost 10 bases, with 19 bases spanning the gap. The CDR3 is 15 amino acids. The germline gives CDR1 MNHEY, CDR2 SVGEGT. CDR3 sequence (DNA): TGTGCCAGCAGCATTATAGCGGGGGAGAACTCACCCCTCCACTTT. Its translation: CASSIIAGENSPLHF.

J is TRBJ1-1 and V is TRBV18; D is uncertain. The CDR3 is 15 amino acids. Germline values: CDR1 KGHSH, CDR2 LQKENI. The V and J ends lost 2 bases and 6 bases respectively, with 16 bases between them. The CDR3 spells CASSPSRVERSEAFF. The CDR3 DNA is TGTGCCAGCTCACCAAGTCGGGTGGAAAGGTCTGAAGCTTTCTTT.

This sequence joins TRBV6-5 and TRBJ2-2, with 7 bases that match TRBD2. CDR3 size: 13 residues. Germline CDR1 MNHEY, CDR2 SVGAGI. Germline trimming cut 6 bases from V and 6 bases from J; bases unmatched to any gene: 4. This chain's CDR3 is CASSTGGAGELFF. DNA for the CDR3: TGTGCCAGCAGCACGGGGGGAGCCGGGGAGCTGTTTTTT.

The chain carries TRBV4-3 and TRBJ2-1; weak D call: TRBD2 (6 bases). Between the trimmed V and J ends, which lost 4 bases and 3 bases, there was a span of 13 bases. This CDR3 is 15 amino acids long. CDR1 and CDR2 from the germline V gene are LGHNA and YSLEER. Written as DNA, the CDR3 is TGCGCCAGCAGCCCCGAGGAGGGGTTCTACAATGAGCAGTTCTTC. Its translation: CASSPEEGFYNEQFF.

The gene calls are TRBV5-5 and TRBJ1-6; no clear D gene. Trimming pared 0 bases from V and 3 bases from J, leaving 16 bases between. Germline V gene sequence: CDR1 SGHKS, CDR2 YYEKEE (reference sequence). CDR3 length: 18 amino acids. CDR3 DNA: TGTGCCAGCAGCTTGGACAGCCCCGAACCGGTCTATAATTCACCCCTCCACTTT. It specifies CASSLDSPEPVYNSPLHF.

This chain uses TRBV5-1 with TRBJ2-1, with 8 bases aligning to TRBD2. V lost 0 bases and J lost 0; bases outside the gene matches: 8. Germline CDR1 and CDR2: SGHRS and YFSETQ. This CDR3 comprises 18 residues. In DNA, the CDR3 is TGCGCCAGCAGCTTGGTGGCTAGCGGGTCCGGCTCCTACAATGAGCAGTTCTTC. This encodes CASSLVASGSGSYNEQFF.

The chain joins TRBV6-5 to TRBJ2-2; the D gene is possibly TRBD2 (6 bases). V was clipped by 2 bases and J by 6 bases, with 13 bases between them. There are 15 residues in the CDR3. Germline CDR1 and CDR2: MNHEY and SVGAGI. In DNA, the CDR3 is TGTGCCAGCAGTTACCGTGGGCGACTAGCCGGGGAGCTGTTTTTT. It translates to CASSYRGRLAGELFF.

With respect to this clone: The germline gene is not matched at one end of the junction; a read error may be the cause. Here the CDR3 reads CASSLERVDEQFF. CDR3 DNA sequence: TGTGCTAGCAGCTTAGAACGGGTGGATGAGCAGTTCTTC. The chain carries TRBV7-7 and TRBJ2-1; D call uncertain. Per the germline V gene, CDR1 is SSHAT and CDR2 is FNYEAQ (reference sequence). The CDR3 has 13 amino acids.

This chain joins TRBV20-1 and TRBJ1-5; TRBD1 might be the D (5 bases). This CDR3 has 14 residues. Germline-derived CDR1 and CDR2 are DFQATT and SNEGSKA (reference sequence). The V end lost 3 bases, the J end lost 5 bases, and 14 bases lay between the germline ends. CDR3 DNA: TGCAGTGCTAGTCCCTCGGAGGGGTATCAGCCCCAGCATTTT. Encoded protein: CSASPSEGYQPQHF.

The rearrangement links TRBV12-3 or TRBV12-4 to TRBJ2-3; D unresolved. The CDR3 contains 12 residues. With 6 bases removed from V and 4 bases from J, the gap between germline ends came to 8 bases. The CDR3 region has the DNA TGTGCCAGCAGCTCTTTAGCAGATACGCAGTATTTT. It encodes CASSSLADTQYF.

The chain couples TRBV7-2 to TRBJ1-3, with TRBD1 matching over 7 bases. This CDR3 region has 15 residues. The V gene end was trimmed by 5 bases and the J gene end by 0 bases; junction bases not matched to a gene: 4. Germline V gene data show CDR1 as SGHTA and CDR2 as FQGNSA. The CDR3 spells CASSIGTASGNTIYF. CDR3 sequence (DNA): TGTGCCAGCAGCATCGGGACAGCCTCTGGAAACACCATATATTTT. The entire variable domain, with the rest obtained from reference TRBV7-2 and TRBJ1-3, is as follows: GAGVSQSPSNKVTEKGKDVELRCDPISGHTALYWYRQSLGQGLEFLIYFQGNSAPDKSGLPSDRFSAERTGGSVSTLTIQRTQQEDSAVYLCASSIGTASGNTIYFGEGSWLTVV.

The chain has TRBV4-3 and TRBJ2-1; 7 nucleotides agree with TRBD2. CDR1 is LGHNA, CDR2 YSLEER, per germline. The V and J ends lost 0 bases and 10 bases, in that order; junction bases with no gene match: 9. The CDR3 totals 15 residues. CDR3 DNA sequence: TGCGCCAGCAGCCAAGATCGCCTAGCGGCGGGAGAGCAGTTCTTC. This gives the protein CASSQDRLAAGEQFF.